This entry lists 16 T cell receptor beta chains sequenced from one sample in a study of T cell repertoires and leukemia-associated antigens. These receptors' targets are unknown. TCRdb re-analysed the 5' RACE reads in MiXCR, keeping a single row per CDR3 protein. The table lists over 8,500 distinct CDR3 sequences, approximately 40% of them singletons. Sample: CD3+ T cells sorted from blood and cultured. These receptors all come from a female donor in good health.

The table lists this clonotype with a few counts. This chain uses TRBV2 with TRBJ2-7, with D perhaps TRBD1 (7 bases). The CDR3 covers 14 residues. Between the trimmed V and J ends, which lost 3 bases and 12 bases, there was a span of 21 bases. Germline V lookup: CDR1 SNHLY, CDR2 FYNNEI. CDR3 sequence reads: CASSDQPGGTLWYF. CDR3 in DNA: TGTGCCAGCAGTGATCAACCAGGGGGGACTTTGTGGTACTTC. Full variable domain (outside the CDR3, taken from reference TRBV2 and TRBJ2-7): EPEVTQTPSHQVTQMGQEVILRCVPISNHLYFYWYRQILGQKVEFLVSFYNNEISEKSEIFDDQFSVERPDGSNFTLKIRSTKLEDSAMYFCASSDQPGGTLWYFGPGTRLTVT.

CDR3 sequence: CASSLVPGMNQPQHF. The CDR3 region has the DNA TGTGCCAGCAGCTTAGTCCCGGGGATGAATCAGCCCCAGCATTTT. The chain recombines TRBV7-2 with TRBJ1-5; no reliable D call. The CDR3 has 15 amino acids. The germline V gene has CDR1 SGHTA and CDR2 FQGNSA. V was pared by 1 base and J by 4 bases, with 11 bases between. Filled out from reference TRBV7-2 and TRBJ1-5, the complete variable domain reads GAGVSQSPSNKVTEKGKDVELRCDPISGHTALYWYRQSLGQGLEFLIYFQGNSAPDKSGLPSDRFSAERTGGSVSTLTIQRTQQEDSAVYLCASSLVPGMNQPQHFGDGTRLSIL.

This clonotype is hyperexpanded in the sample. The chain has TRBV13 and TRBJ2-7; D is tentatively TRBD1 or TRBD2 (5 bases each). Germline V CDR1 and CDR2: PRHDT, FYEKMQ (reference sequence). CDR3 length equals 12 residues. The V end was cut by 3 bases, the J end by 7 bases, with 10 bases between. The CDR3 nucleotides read TGTGCCAGCAGCTTGGGGCGGGCTGAGCAGTACTTC. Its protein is CASSLGRAEQYF.

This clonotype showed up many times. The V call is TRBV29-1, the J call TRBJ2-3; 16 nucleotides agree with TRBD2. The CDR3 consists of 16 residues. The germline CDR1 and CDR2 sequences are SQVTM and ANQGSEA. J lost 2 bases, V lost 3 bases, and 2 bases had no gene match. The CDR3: CSVDGTSGRATDTQYF. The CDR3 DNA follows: TGCAGCGTTGACGGGACTAGCGGGAGGGCCACAGATACGCAGTATTTT.

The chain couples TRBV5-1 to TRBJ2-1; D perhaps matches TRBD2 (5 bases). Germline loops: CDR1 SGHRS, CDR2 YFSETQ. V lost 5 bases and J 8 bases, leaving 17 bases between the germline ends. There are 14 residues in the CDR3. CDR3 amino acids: CASSVMTTADEQFF. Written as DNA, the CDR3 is TGCGCCAGCAGTGTGATGACTACCGCCGATGAGCAGTTCTTC.

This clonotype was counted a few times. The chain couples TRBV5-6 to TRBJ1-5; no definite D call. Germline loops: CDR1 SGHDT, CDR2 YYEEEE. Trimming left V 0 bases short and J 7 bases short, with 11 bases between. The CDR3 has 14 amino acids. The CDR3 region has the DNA TGTGCCAGCAGCTTGGGCCCGGGCGAACAGCCCCAGCATTTT. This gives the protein CASSLGPGEQPQHF. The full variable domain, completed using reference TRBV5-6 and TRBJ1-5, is DAGVTQSPTHLIKTRGQQVTLRCSPKSGHDTVSWYQQALGQGPQFIFQYYEEEERQRGNFPDRFSGHQFPNYSSELNVNALLLGDSALYLCASSLGPGEQPQHFGDGTRLSIL.

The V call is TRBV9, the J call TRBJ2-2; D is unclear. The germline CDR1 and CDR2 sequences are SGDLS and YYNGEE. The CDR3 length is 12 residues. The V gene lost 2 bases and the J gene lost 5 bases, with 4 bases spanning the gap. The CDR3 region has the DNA TGTGCCAGCAGCGTCGCGACCGGGGAGCTGTTTTTT. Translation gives CASSVATGELFF.

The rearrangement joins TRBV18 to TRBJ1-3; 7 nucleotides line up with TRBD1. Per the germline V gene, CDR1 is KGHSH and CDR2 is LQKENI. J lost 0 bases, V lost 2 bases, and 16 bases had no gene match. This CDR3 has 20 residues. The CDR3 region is CASSPLATGTAITSGNTIYF. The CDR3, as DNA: TGTGCCAGCTCACCATTGGCAACCGGGACAGCTATAACCTCTGGAAACACCATATATTTT.

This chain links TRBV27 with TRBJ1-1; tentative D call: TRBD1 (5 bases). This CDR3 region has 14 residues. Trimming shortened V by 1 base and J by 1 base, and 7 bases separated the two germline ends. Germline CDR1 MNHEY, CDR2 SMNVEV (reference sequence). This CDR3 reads CASSLFGGNTEAFF. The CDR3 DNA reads TGTGCCAGCAGTTTATTCGGGGGGAACACTGAAGCTTTCTTT.

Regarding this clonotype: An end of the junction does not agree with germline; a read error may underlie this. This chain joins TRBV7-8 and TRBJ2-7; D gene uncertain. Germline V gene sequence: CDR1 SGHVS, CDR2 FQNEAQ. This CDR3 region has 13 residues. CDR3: CASSGVPSFEQYF. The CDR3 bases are TGTGCCAGCTCCGGAGTCCCCTCCTTCGAGCAGTACTTC. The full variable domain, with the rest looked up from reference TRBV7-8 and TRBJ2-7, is GAGVSQSPRYKVAKRGQDVALRCDPISGHVSLFWYQQALGQGPEFLTYFQNEAQLDKSGLPSDRFFAERPEGSVSTLKIQRTQQEDSAVYLCASSGVPSFEQYFGPGTRLTVT.

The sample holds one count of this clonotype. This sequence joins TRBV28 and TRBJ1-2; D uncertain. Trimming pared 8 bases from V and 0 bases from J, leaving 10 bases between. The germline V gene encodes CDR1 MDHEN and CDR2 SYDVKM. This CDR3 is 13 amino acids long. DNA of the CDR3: TGTGCCAGCTCCGTGGGCACTAACTATGGCTACACCTTC. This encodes CASSVGTNYGYTF.

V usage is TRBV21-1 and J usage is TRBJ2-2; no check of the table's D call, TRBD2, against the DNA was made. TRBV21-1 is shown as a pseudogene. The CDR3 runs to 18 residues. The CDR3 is CASSKEETSWGWAGELFF. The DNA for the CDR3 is TGTGCCAGCAGCAAAGAGGAGACTAGCTGGGGGTGGGCCGGGGAGCTGTTTTTT.

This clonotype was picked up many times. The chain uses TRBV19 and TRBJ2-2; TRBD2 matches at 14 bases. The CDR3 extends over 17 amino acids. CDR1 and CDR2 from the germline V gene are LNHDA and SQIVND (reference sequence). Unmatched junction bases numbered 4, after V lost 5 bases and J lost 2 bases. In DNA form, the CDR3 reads TGTGCCAGTAGTCGACTAGCGGGAGGGAGAAACACCGGGGAGCTGTTTTTT. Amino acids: CASSRLAGGRNTGELFF. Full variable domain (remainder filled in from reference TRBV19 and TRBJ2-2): DGGITQSPKYLFRKEGQNVTLSCEQNLNHDAMYWYRQDPGQGLRLIYYSQIVNDFQKGDIAEGYSVSREKKESFPLTVTSAQKNPTAFYLCASSRLAGGRNTGELFFGEGSRLTVL.

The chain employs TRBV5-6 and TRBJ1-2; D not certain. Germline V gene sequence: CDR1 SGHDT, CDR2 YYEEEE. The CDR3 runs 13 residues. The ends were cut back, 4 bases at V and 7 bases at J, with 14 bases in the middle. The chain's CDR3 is CASSPRVGSGYTF. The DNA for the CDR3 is TGTGCCAGCAGCCCCCGGGTAGGGTCTGGCTACACCTTC.

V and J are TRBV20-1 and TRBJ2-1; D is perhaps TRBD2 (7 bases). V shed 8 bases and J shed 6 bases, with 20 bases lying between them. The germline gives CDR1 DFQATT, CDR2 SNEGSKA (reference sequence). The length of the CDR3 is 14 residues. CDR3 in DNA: TGCAGTACCAGGGGCGAGCGGGGTTGCAATGAGCAGTTCTTC. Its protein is CSTRGERGCNEQFF.

CDR3 coding DNA: TGTGCCAGCCGGCGCGGGAGTCCGGTCACCGGGGAGCTGTTTTTT. Residues: CASRRGSPVTGELFF. The genes are TRBV2 and TRBJ2-2; 7 bases are shared with TRBD2. Germline CDR1 is SNHLY and CDR2 is FYNNEI. The CDR3 is made up of 15 amino acids. J gave up 4 bases and V 8 bases, and 10 bases lay outside the gene matches.